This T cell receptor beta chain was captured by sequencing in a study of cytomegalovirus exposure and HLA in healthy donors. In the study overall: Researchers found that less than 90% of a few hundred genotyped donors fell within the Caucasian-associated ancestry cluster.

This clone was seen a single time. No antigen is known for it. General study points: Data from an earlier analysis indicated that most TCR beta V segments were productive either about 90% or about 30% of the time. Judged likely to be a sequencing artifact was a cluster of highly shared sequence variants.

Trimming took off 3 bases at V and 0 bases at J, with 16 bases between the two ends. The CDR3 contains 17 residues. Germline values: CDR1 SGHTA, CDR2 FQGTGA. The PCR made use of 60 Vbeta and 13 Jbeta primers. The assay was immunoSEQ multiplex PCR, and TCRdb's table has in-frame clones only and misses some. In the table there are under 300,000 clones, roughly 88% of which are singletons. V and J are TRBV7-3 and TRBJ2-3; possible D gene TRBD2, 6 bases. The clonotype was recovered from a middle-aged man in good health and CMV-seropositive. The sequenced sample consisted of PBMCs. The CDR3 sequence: CASSFLPGLFSTDTQYF. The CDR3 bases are TGTGCCAGCAGCTTTCTCCCGGGACTGTTTAGCACAGATACGCAGTATTTT.